Listed below are T cell receptor beta chains from one sample, sequenced in a study of blood T cell repertoires in COVID-19. The data were produced by immunoSEQ multiplex PCR, yet TCRdb's version contains in-frame clones alone and is incomplete. The table has about 68,000 clones, roughly 83% seen once. Sample: peripheral blood. These TCRs come from a man in his forties or fifties with active COVID-19. CDR3s include the opening cysteine and the closing phenylalanine or tryptophan. The order of the fields is D gene, V gene, J gene, clone size, CDR3 protein, CDR3 DNA. A D gene is named only where the DNA matches it firmly. The size entry is marked missing in some rows and otherwise reads once, few, many or a size class.

NA	TRBV6-6	TRBJ1-6	NA	CASSLAGGGSPLHF	TGTGCCAGCAGTCTAGCGGGGGGGGGATCACCCCTCCACTTT
NA	TRBV5-5	TRBJ1-1	NA	CASERDTGVGAFF	TGTGCCAGCGAACGGGACACAGGTGTAGGGGCTTTCTTT
NA	TRBV4-1	TRBJ1-5	NA	CASSQDWGSTNQPQHF	TGCGCCAGCAGCCAAGATTGGGGCAGCACCAATCAGCCCCAGCATTTT
NA	TRBV4-3	TRBJ1-3	NA	CASSQEWHSSGNTIYF	TGCGCCAGCAGCCAAGAATGGCACAGCTCTGGAAACACCATATATTTT
TRBD2	TRBV15	TRBJ2-1	NA	CATSRDSGGSYNEQFF	TGTGCCACCAGCAGAGATAGCGGGGGATCCTACAATGAGCAGTTCTTC
NA	TRBV4-2	TRBJ1-5	few	CASSQDWAGFGNQPQHF	TGTGCCAGCAGCCAAGATTGGGCAGGCTTCGGCAATCAGCCCCAGCATTTT
NA	TRBV11-2	TRBJ1-1	NA	CASSIGPQAFF	TGTGCCAGCAGCATAGGGCCTCAAGCTTTCTTT
TRBD2	TRBV5-1	TRBJ2-7	few	CASTLSGGPAYEQYF	TGCGCCAGCACCCTTAGCGGGGGGCCCGCCTACGAGCAGTACTTC
NA	TRBV9	TRBJ2-1	NA	CASSALGATYNEQFF	TGTGCCAGCAGCGCCTTGGGGGCGACCTACAATGAGCAGTTCTTC
TRBD1	TRBV30	TRBJ1-5	NA	CAWSIQGDQPQHF	TGTGCCTGGAGTATTCAGGGGGATCAGCCCCAGCATTTT
NA	TRBV6-6	TRBJ2-3	NA	CASSYSGGTDTQYF	TGTGCCAGCAGTTACTCTGGGGGGACAGATACGCAGTATTTT
NA	TRBV6-5	TRBJ1-3	NA	CASSYSEGNTIYF	TGTGCCAGCAGTTACTCGGAGGGAAACACCATATATTTT
TRBD1	TRBV7-6	TRBJ2-1	once	CASSRDRGTRTNEQFF	TGTGCCAGCAGTCGGGACAGGGGCACACGGACCAATGAGCAGTTCTTC
TRBD2	TRBV30	TRBJ2-2	once	CAWKGTSENGELFF	TGTGCCTGGAAGGGGACTAGCGAGAACGGGGAGCTGTTTTTT
TRBD2	TRBV2	TRBJ2-1	NA	CASGRTSGYNEQFF	TGTGCCAGCGGCCGGACTAGCGGCTACAATGAGCAGTTCTTC
NA	TRBV6-1	TRBJ1-2	NA	CASSALSGGNNYGYTF	TGTGCCAGCAGTGCCCTCTCGGGGGGTAATAACTATGGCTACACCTTC
NA	TRBV12-3/TRBV12-4	TRBJ2-2	NA	CASSFQWTGELFF	TGTGCCAGCAGTTTCCAGTGGACCGGGGAGCTGTTTTTT
NA	TRBV6-2/TRBV6-3	TRBJ2-1	NA	CASSDTSYNEQFF	TGTGCCAGCAGTGACACTAGTTACAATGAGCAGTTCTTC
TRBD2	TRBV7-8	TRBJ2-4	NA	CASSLEVRGELPLAKNIQYF	TGTGCCAGCAGCTTAGAGGTTCGGGGGGAGCTCCCCTTAGCCAAAAACATTCAGTACTTC
TRBD2	TRBV6-5	TRBJ2-5	once	CASSYGAGAGTQYF	TGTGCCAGCAGTTACGGAGCGGGGGCAGGGACCCAGTACTTC
TRBD2	TRBV7-2	TRBJ2-2	NA	CASSQRPGGKNTGELFF	TGTGCCAGCAGCCAAAGACCGGGAGGCAAGAACACCGGGGAGCTGTTTTTT
NA	TRBV5-1	TRBJ2-7	NA	CASRSLGRYEQYF	TGCGCCAGCAGATCACTTGGGCGCTACGAGCAGTACTTC
NA	TRBV7-2	TRBJ2-2	NA	CASSSQGWSGELFF	TGTGCCAGCAGCTCTCAGGGTTGGTCCGGGGAGCTGTTTTTT
NA	TRBV6-4	TRBJ1-5	NA	CASSEQENQPQHF	TGTGCCAGCAGTGAACAGGAGAATCAGCCCCAGCATTTT
NA	TRBV18	TRBJ2-2	few	CATQGGNTNTGELFF	TGTGCCACCCAGGGAGGAAATACAAACACCGGGGAGCTGTTTTTT
TRBD1	TRBV12-5	TRBJ2-1	NA	CASGLAGQGLNEQFF	TGTGCTAGTGGTTTGGCAGGACAGGGACTCAATGAGCAGTTCTTC
TRBD2	TRBV9	TRBJ2-3	NA	CASNGTSESTDTQYF	TGTGCCAGCAACGGGACTAGCGAGAGCACAGATACGCAGTATTTT